This is a list of T cell receptor beta chains from one sample in a study of cytotoxic CD8 clonotypes in ibrutinib-treated CLL. Libraries were prepared by immunoSEQ multiplex PCR; TCRdb keeps only in-frame clonotypes and omits some of them. The table includes 95,000 to 100,000 clones, more than 75% detected once. The sample in question was PBMCs, obtained after 12 months of ibrutinib treatment. The origin of the receptors is a human donor with chronic lymphocytic leukemia. The CDR3 runs from the conserved cysteine through the conserved F or W. D genes are given only for firm matches. Clone size is not always given. Where it is, it says once, few, many or a class for expanded clones.

TRBV28	TRBJ1-5	-	-	TGTGCCAGCAGTTTGGGGCGGTGGCAGCCCCAGCATTTT	CASSLGRWQPQHF
TRBV7-2	TRBJ2-7	few	TRBD2	TGTGCCAGCAACCCTAGCGGGGGGGAGCAGTACTTC	CASNPSGGEQYF
TRBV7-8	TRBJ1-1	-	-	TGTGCCAGCAGCTACGGGGGTGAAGCTTTCTTT	CASSYGGEAFF
TRBV5-1	TRBJ2-2	-	TRBD2	TGCGCCAGCATTCGGGAGGCGAACACCGGGGAGCTGTTTTTT	CASIREANTGELFF
TRBV2	TRBJ2-2	-	-	TGTGCCAGCAGACAACAGGGGACTAACACCGGGGAGCTGTTTTTT	CASRQQGTNTGELFF
TRBV9	TRBJ1-2	-	TRBD1	TGTGCCAGCAGCGTGGGACAGGGTAACTATGGCTACACCTTC	CASSVGQGNYGYTF
TRBV28	TRBJ2-5	-	-	TGTGCCAGCAGTTTAGGTACAGGAGGGACCCAGTACTTC	CASSLGTGGTQYF
TRBV29-1	TRBJ1-2	-	-	TGCAGCGTTCACGACGGACTCCATGGCTACACCTTC	CSVHDGLHGYTF
TRBV5-6	TRBJ2-2	-	-	TGTGCCAGCAGCTACTACTCCGGGGAGCTGTTTTTT	CASSYYSGELFF
TRBV6-6	TRBJ2-7	-	-	TGTGCCAGCAGTTACTCGATGGATTCCTACGAGCAGTACTTC	CASSYSMDSYEQYF
TRBV11-1	TRBJ1-2	-	-	TGTGCCAGCAGCTTAGATACAGGGCGACGCGTCGGCTACACCTTC	CASSLDTGRRVGYTF